The source of this TCR beta chain is a study of ipilimumab plus nivolumab after autologous stem cell transplantation. About the research overall: A median of about 8 nivolumab and five or six ipilimumab doses were given. DLBCL patients had primary refractory or relapsed disease.

TCRdb's table, derived via immunoSEQ multiplex PCR, lists solely in-frame clones and lacks some. The sample records 17,000 or so clones, approximately 79% being singletons. Ipilimumab, 1 mg/kg, started 14 to 28 days after autologous transplant. General observations from the study: Authors suggest TCR repertoire, Treg phenotype and gut microbiota support further study.

Germline trimming cut 5 bases from V and 2 bases from J; bases unmatched to any gene: 2. The germline V gene encodes CDR1 WNHNN and CDR2 SYGVQD (reference sequence). This CDR3 region has 13 residues. There are a few counts of this clone. The antigen remains unidentified. The material was PBMCs, obtained in a trial of ipilimumab plus nivolumab as post-transplant consolidation. This receptor was identified in a male donor with diffuse large B-cell lymphoma. The rearrangement uses TRBV10-1 and TRBJ2-7, with 8 bases matching TRBD1. The CDR3 coding sequence is TGCGCCAGCAGTCAGGGGGCGACCTACGAGCAGTACTTC. Protein: CASSQGATYEQYF.